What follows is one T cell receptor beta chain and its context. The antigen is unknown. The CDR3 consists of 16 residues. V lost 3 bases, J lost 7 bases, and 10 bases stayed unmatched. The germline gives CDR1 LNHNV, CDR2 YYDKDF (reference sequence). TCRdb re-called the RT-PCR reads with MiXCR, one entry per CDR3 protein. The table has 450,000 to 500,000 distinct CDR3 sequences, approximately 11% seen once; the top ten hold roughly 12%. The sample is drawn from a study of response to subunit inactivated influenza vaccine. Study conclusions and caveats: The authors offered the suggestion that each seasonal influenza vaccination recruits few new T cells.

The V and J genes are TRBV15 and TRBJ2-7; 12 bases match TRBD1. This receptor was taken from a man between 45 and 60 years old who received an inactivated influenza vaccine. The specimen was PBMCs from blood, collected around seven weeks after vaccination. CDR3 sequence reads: CATSRGAGQGAREQYF. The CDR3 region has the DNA TGTGCCACCAGCAGGGGAGCGGGACAGGGGGCAAGGGAGCAGTACTTC.